The 25 T cell receptor beta chains given below trace back to one sample, sequenced in a study of cytomegalovirus exposure and HLA in healthy donors. With 60 Vbeta and 13 Jbeta primers, the PCR was carried out. Data came from immunoSEQ multiplex PCR; TCRdb stores just in-frame clones and leaves some out. The sample lists about 120,000 clones; around 80% were seen once. Sequenced sample: PBMCs. Receptors originate from a woman under 30 in good health and CMV-seronegative.

In this sample, this clone turned up once. The rearrangement joins TRBV30 to TRBJ1-2; 7 positions agree with TRBD1. The CDR3 contains 12 residues. The germline gives CDR1 GTSNPN, CDR2 SVGIG (reference sequence). Losses at the gene ends were 7 bases for V and 7 bases for J; bases not matched to a gene: 9. The CDR3 sequence: CASKETGRGYTF. CDR3 sequence (DNA): TGTGCCTCTAAGGAGACAGGGCGTGGCTACACCTTC.

This clone was observed once. The V call is TRBV19, the J call TRBJ2-1, with TRBD2 matching 12 bases. V lost 5 bases and J lost 2; bases outside the gene matches: 10. Germline V CDR1 and CDR2: LNHDA, SQIVND (reference sequence). The CDR3 length is 18 residues. The CDR3 loop reads CASSFLAGGPSTYNEQFF. In nucleotides, the CDR3 is TGTGCCAGTAGTTTTCTAGCGGGAGGGCCTAGTACCTACAATGAGCAGTTCTTC. Full variable domain (remainder filled in from reference TRBV19 and TRBJ2-1): DGGITQSPKYLFRKEGQNVTLSCEQNLNHDAMYWYRQDPGQGLRLIYYSQIVNDFQKGDIAEGYSVSREKKESFPLTVTSAQKNPTAFYLCASSFLAGGPSTYNEQFFGPGTRLTVL.

The V and J genes are TRBV5-6 and TRBJ1-3, with D possibly matching TRBD1 (5 bases). CDR3 length: 14 residues. Germline V gene data show CDR1 as SGHDT and CDR2 as YYEEEE. Trimming pared 0 bases from V and 7 bases from J, leaving 11 bases between. CDR3 nucleotides: TGTGCCAGCAGCTTGGCGGGGGGGTCGAACACCATATATTTT. Its protein product is CASSLAGGSNTIYF.

CDR3 sequence reads: CASSEIRDSYGYTF. Written as DNA, the CDR3 is TGCGCCAGCAGCGAAATCAGGGACTCCTATGGCTACACCTTC. This sequence joins TRBV4-1 and TRBJ1-2; D is possibly TRBD1 (5 bases). The length of the CDR3 is 14 residues. Trimming stripped 5 bases from V and 4 bases from J, with 14 bases between. The germline gives CDR1 MGHRA, CDR2 YSYEKL.

The rearrangement links TRBV7-2 to TRBJ1-2, with D unclear. Trimming shortened V by 1 base and J by 1 base, and 7 bases separated the two germline ends. The CDR3 runs 14 residues. Germline V gene sequence: CDR1 SGHTA, CDR2 FQGNSA. As DNA, the CDR3 is TGTGCCAGCAGCTTAGGTAGCGTTAACTATGGCTACACCTTC. Encoded protein: CASSLGSVNYGYTF.

The chain joins TRBV27 to TRBJ1-3; 8 bases align to TRBD1. The germline CDR1 and CDR2 sequences are MNHEY and SMNVEV (reference sequence). The ends lost 6 bases at V and 1 base at J; junction bases unmatched: 17. This CDR3 is built from 19 residues. CDR3 sequence: CASSLRGQGAFSSGNTIYF. The CDR3 DNA sequence: TGTGCCAGCAGCTTACGCGGACAGGGAGCCTTCTCATCTGGAAACACCATATATTTT.

The chain recombines TRBV6-4 with TRBJ2-1; 10 bases line up with TRBD2. Germline V CDR1 and CDR2: MRHNA, SNTAGT. With V trimmed by 4 bases and J by 8 bases, 8 bases remained unmatched. The CDR3 is made up of 15 amino acids. CDR3 sequence: CASSAGAGGPDEQFF. Here the CDR3 DNA reads TGTGCCAGCAGTGCGGGAGCGGGGGGGCCCGATGAGCAGTTCTTC.

The chain uses TRBV4-3 and TRBJ1-1; maybe TRBD1 (6 bases). This CDR3 region has 15 residues. V lost 1 base to trimming and J lost 3 bases, with 12 bases between them. Germline V gene data show CDR1 as LGHNA and CDR2 as YSLEER. In DNA form, the CDR3 reads TGCGCCAGCAGCCAAGGGACAGAATGGTACACTGAAGCTTTCTTT. Translated, it gives CASSQGTEWYTEAFF.

The gene calls are TRBV5-5 and TRBJ2-7, with D perhaps matching TRBD1 (5 bases). Germline V gene sequence: CDR1 SGHKS, CDR2 YYEKEE (reference sequence). The length of the CDR3 is 14 residues. With 2 bases removed from V and 6 bases from J, the gap between germline ends came to 15 bases. DNA for the CDR3: TGTGCCAGCAGCTTTGGCAGGGTGGGGCTCGAGCAGTACTTC. Protein: CASSFGRVGLEQYF.

CDR3 amino acids: CASSLGLRANTGELFF. The CDR3 DNA follows: TGTGCCAGCAGCTTAGGACTGCGCGCGAACACCGGGGAGCTGTTTTTT. The genes are TRBV11-2 and TRBJ2-2; D not certain. The V end was cut by 1 base, the J end by 0 bases, with 9 bases between. CDR1 is SGHAT, CDR2 FQNNGV, per germline. This CDR3 spans 16 amino acids. The complete variable domain, with remaining parts taken from reference TRBV11-2 and TRBJ2-2, reads EAGVAQSPRYKIIEKRQSVAFWCNPISGHATLYWYQQILGQGPKLLIQFQNNGVVDDSQLPKDRFSAERLKGVDSTLKIQPAKLEDSAVYLCASSLGLRANTGELFFGEGSRLTVL.

The rearrangement uses TRBV25-1 and TRBJ2-5, with TRBD1 as a possible D gene (6 bases). The CDR3 length is 15 residues. Trimming took off 4 bases at V and 1 base at J, with 13 bases between the two ends. Per germline, CDR1 MGHDK and CDR2 SYGVNS. The CDR3, as DNA: TGTGCCAGCAGTGGCCCTAGGGGGATCCAAGAGACCCAGTACTTC. Protein sequence: CASSGPRGIQETQYF.

This clone was detected only a few times. This chain connects TRBV7-2 to TRBJ2-1; TRBD2 might be the D (6 bases). The CDR3 is 13 amino acids. V was clipped by 1 base and J by 12 bases, with 13 bases between them. CDR1 and CDR2 (germline): SGHTA, FQGNSA. The CDR3: CASSLEVVGGQFF. The CDR3 nucleotides read TGTGCCAGCAGCTTAGAGGTCGTGGGAGGGCAGTTCTTC.

The J gene is TRBJ1-1, the V gene TRBV4-3, with a possible D match to TRBD1 (5 bases). Trimming took off 1 base at V and 5 bases at J, with 17 bases between the two ends. The CDR3 loop spans 16 amino acids. Germline V gene sequence: CDR1 LGHNA, CDR2 YSLEER. This CDR3 reads CASSQGAGGLGTEAFF. In DNA, the CDR3 is TGCGCCAGCAGCCAAGGGGCGGGGGGTCTTGGGACTGAAGCTTTCTTT.

V is TRBV6-1 and J is TRBJ2-1; D not resolved. Between the trimmed V and J ends, which lost 5 bases and 3 bases, there was a span of 8 bases. Germline loops: CDR1 MNHNS, CDR2 SASEGT. There are 13 residues in the CDR3. CDR3 sequence (DNA): TGTGCCAGCAGTTTAACAGTCTACAATGAGCAGTTCTTC. It translates to CASSLTVYNEQFF.

The chain recombines TRBV29-1 with TRBJ2-3, with TRBD2 identical over 7 bases. CDR3 size: 15 residues. V trimming: 1 base; J trimming: 2 bases; junction bases outside the gene matches: 6. Germline CDR1 is SQVTM and CDR2 is ANQGSEA. The CDR3 coding sequence is TGCAGCGTTGAAGTACAGCGGGGATTCACAGATACGCAGTATTTT. The encoded protein is CSVEVQRGFTDTQYF.

This rearrangement joins TRBV4-3 to TRBJ1-3; D perhaps matches TRBD1 (6 bases). CDR1 and CDR2 from the germline V gene are LGHNA and YSLEER. V was clipped by 4 bases and J by 1 base, with 14 bases between them. The CDR3 is made up of 16 amino acids. The CDR3 sequence: CASSLLQGQSGNTIYF. CDR3 bases: TGCGCCAGCAGCCTCCTACAGGGCCAATCTGGAAACACCATATATTTT.

CDR3 sequence: CAIGPRETQHF. CDR3 bases: TGTGCCATCGGCCCGCGGGAAACCCAGCATTTT. The chain is built from TRBV10-3 and TRBJ1-5; D call uncertain. Trimming shortened V by 8 bases and J by 11 bases, and 13 bases separated the two germline ends. The CDR3 spans 11 residues. Germline values: CDR1 ENHRY, CDR2 SYGVKD.

To note about this clone: Other DNA sequences in this specimen translate into the identical CDR3. This sequence joins TRBV5-1 and TRBJ2-1; TRBD2 aligns across 9 bases. Per germline, CDR1 SGHRS and CDR2 YFSETQ. V dropped 0 bases and J dropped 3; count of bases not matched to a gene: 1. The CDR3 consists of 15 residues. Here the CDR3 reads CASSLGLADYNEQFF. CDR3 DNA sequence: TGCGCCAGCAGCTTGGGACTAGCGGACTACAATGAGCAGTTCTTC.

Only a few counts were recorded for this clone. V usage is TRBV19 and J usage is TRBJ1-1; D gene unclear. The V gene lost 1 base and the J gene lost 0 bases, with 3 bases spanning the gap. The germline V gene encodes CDR1 LNHDA and CDR2 SQIVND (reference sequence). This CDR3 spans 13 amino acids. The CDR3 here is CASSIVVNTEAFF. As DNA, the CDR3 is TGTGCCAGTAGTATAGTAGTGAACACTGAAGCTTTCTTT.

CDR3 in amino acids: CSANPGHRAFF. DNA for the CDR3: TGCAGTGCTAACCCGGGACACAGAGCTTTCTTT. J is TRBJ1-1 and V is TRBV20-1; D is possibly TRBD1 (6 bases). The CDR3 totals 11 residues. The ends were cut back, 4 bases at V and 10 bases at J, with 13 bases in the middle. The germline V gene has CDR1 DFQATT and CDR2 SNEGSKA (reference sequence).

This clone was counted a few times. This chain links TRBV9 with TRBJ1-3, with D uncertain. Trimming took 5 bases from V and 2 from J, leaving 14 bases between them. This CDR3 region has 15 residues. In germline, CDR1 is SGDLS, CDR2 YYNGEE. Written as DNA, the CDR3 is TGTGCCAGCAGTTTCATGGGAGGGACTGGAAACACCATATATTTT. Encoded protein: CASSFMGGTGNTIYF.

This chain links TRBV19 with TRBJ1-1, with no clear D. Trimming cost V 3 bases and J 5 bases, with 13 bases left between them. Germline CDR1 LNHDA, CDR2 SQIVND (reference sequence). The CDR3 covers 14 residues. Here the CDR3 reads CASSIYSGLTEAFF. As DNA, the CDR3 is TGTGCCAGTAGTATTTACAGCGGGCTTACTGAAGCTTTCTTT.

V is TRBV2 and J is TRBJ1-1; 10 positions agree with TRBD1. The ends lost 6 bases at V and 5 bases at J; junction bases unmatched: 6. This CDR3 contains 14 residues. Germline CDR1 is SNHLY and CDR2 is FYNNEI. The CDR3 DNA sequence: TGTGCCAGCAGGGAGGGACAGGGGTTTACTGAAGCTTTCTTT. This gives the protein CASREGQGFTEAFF.

The chain links TRBV7-9 to TRBJ2-1; 8 nucleotides agree with TRBD2. The germline V gene has CDR1 SEHNR and CDR2 FQNEAQ (reference sequence). After removal of 1 base from V and 2 bases from J, the junction contained 4 bases not matched to a gene. The CDR3 runs to 16 residues. The CDR3: CASSLGAGRAYNEQFF. The CDR3, as DNA: TGTGCCAGCAGCTTAGGGGCCGGGAGGGCCTACAATGAGCAGTTCTTC.

This clone has just a few counts. The chain links TRBV5-6 to TRBJ2-5; no clear D. Deletions cut 5 bases from V and 6 bases from J, with 17 bases between. The CDR3 has 14 residues. The germline gives CDR1 SGHDT, CDR2 YYEEEE. Here the CDR3 DNA reads TGTGCCAGCAGACTGCAACCTTTAGAGAAGACCCAGTACTTC. Encoded protein: CASRLQPLEKTQYF. The variable domain in full, with the rest retrieved from reference TRBV5-6 and TRBJ2-5, is DAGVTQSPTHLIKTRGQQVTLRCSPKSGHDTVSWYQQALGQGPQFIFQYYEEEERQRGNFPDRFSGHQFPNYSSELNVNALLLGDSALYLCASRLQPLEKTQYFGPGTRLLVL.